Described below is a single T cell receptor (beta chain) sequence and its context. Enrollment of patients from Seattle took place during active infection, with longitudinal follow-up. This sample is drawn from a study of blood T cell repertoires in COVID-19. Assay used: immunoSEQ multiplex PCR; TCRdb lists only in-frame clones, some missing. The table records approximately 64,000 clones, approximately 85% of them present only once. Looked up from germline, CDR1 is MNHEY and CDR2 is SVGAGI. This CDR3 is built from 15 residues. Trimming removed 2 bases from V and 4 bases from J; junction bases left unmatched: 7.

This receptor was taken from an older woman with COVID-19, enrolled during active disease. V usage is TRBV6-5 and J usage is TRBJ2-7, with 8 positions matching TRBD1. The material sequenced was peripheral blood. CDR3 in DNA: TGTGCCAGCAGTTACGGGTCGAGGACAGGGTACGAGCAGTACTTC. Translating it yields CASSYGSRTGYEQYF.